This is a list of T cell receptor beta chains from one sample in a study of tumor-infiltrating lymphocytes in primary liver carcinoma. TCRdb itself ran the multiplex PCR reads through MiXCR, one entry per CDR3 protein. In the table there are under 85,000 distinct CDR3 sequences, approximately 77% of which are singletons. Sequenced: liver tumor tissue from sampling region 1. The receptors originated from a man between 35 and 55 years old with primary liver carcinoma and hepatitis B virus infection. CDR3s leave out the opening cysteine and the closing phenylalanine or tryptophan.

cdr3_aa: ASNLDGDAAGDEQF; v_call: TRBV11-2; j_call: TRBJ2-1
cdr3_aa: ASSYWDRRASEQY; v_call: TRBV6-6; j_call: TRBJ2-7
cdr3_aa: ASSQDRGFRETRY; v_call: TRBV4-2; j_call: TRBJ2-5
cdr3_aa: ASGPSQVEQY; v_call: TRBV11-2; j_call: TRBJ2-7
cdr3_aa: ASSEGRESTDMQY; v_call: TRBV4-2; j_call: TRBJ2-3
cdr3_aa: ASSPLGGTRYERY; v_call: TRBV18; j_call: TRBJ2-7
cdr3_aa: ASSNREDRYEQY; v_call: TRBV6-5; j_call: TRBJ2-7
cdr3_aa: ASGLRGEQY; v_call: TRBV13; j_call: TRBJ2-7
cdr3_aa: ASSSLTKGRAIGEPF; v_call: TRBV11-2; j_call: TRBJ2-2
cdr3_aa: ASNLVDTQY; v_call: TRBV12-3/TRBV12-4; j_call: TRBJ2-3
cdr3_aa: ASSLQDETDTQY; v_call: TRBV12-3/TRBV12-4; j_call: TRBJ2-3
cdr3_aa: ASNIDRGYEKLF; v_call: TRBV6-6; j_call: TRBJ1-4
cdr3_aa: ASKPGAANTGELF; v_call: TRBV5-5; j_call: TRBJ2-2
cdr3_aa: ASTGQYSNQPQH; v_call: TRBV2; j_call: TRBJ1-5
cdr3_aa: ASSLGGFEVGEQH; v_call: TRBV5-4; j_call: TRBJ2-7